This TCR beta chain appears in the sequencing data of a study of T cell repertoires in cytomegalovirus infection. Study conclusions and caveats: HLA-C-restricted CMV clonotypes gave the most frequent clonotype in two of eight donors.

One entry per CDR3 protein results from TCRdb running MiXCR on the reads. The table has 170,000 or so distinct CDR3 sequences, approximately 14% seen once. This clonotype was counted many times. Antigen specificity is unknown. The germline gene is not matched at one end of the junction; a read error may be the cause. The CDR3 is 15 amino acids. Germline lookup yields CDR1 SGHDT and CDR2 YYEEEE. Sequenced input: PBMCs. The origin of this receptor is a human donor in good health (CMV status not recorded). Some clones in this sample may be carry-over from other donors' samples. The chain has TRBV5-6 and TRBJ2-7; TRBD2 matches 7 bases. CDR3 nucleotides: TGTGCCAGTAGCTTGGGGGGGACCAACTCCTACGAGCAGTACTTC. Its protein is CASSLGGTNSYEQYF.